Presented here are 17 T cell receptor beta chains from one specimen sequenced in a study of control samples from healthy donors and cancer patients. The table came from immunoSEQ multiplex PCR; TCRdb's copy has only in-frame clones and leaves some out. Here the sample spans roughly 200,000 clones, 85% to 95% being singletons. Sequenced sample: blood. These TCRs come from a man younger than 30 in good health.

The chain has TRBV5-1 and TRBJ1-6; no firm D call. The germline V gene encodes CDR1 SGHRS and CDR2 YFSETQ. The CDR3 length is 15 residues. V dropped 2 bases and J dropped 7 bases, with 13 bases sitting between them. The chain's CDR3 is CASSFGEGKNSPLHF. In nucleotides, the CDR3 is TGCGCCAGCAGCTTTGGTGAAGGGAAGAATTCACCCCTCCACTTT.

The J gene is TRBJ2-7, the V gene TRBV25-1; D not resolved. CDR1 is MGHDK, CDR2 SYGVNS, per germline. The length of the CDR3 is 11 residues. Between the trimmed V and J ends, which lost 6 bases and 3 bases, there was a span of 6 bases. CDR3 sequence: CASRDLYEQYF. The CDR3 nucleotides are TGTGCCAGCAGGGACCTCTACGAGCAGTACTTC.

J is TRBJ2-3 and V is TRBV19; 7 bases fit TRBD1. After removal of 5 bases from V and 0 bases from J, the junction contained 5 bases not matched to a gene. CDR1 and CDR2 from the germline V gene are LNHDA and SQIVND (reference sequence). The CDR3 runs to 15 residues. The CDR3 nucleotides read TGTGCCAGTAGTCCGGGACAGCCTAGCACAGATACGCAGTATTTT. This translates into CASSPGQPSTDTQYF.

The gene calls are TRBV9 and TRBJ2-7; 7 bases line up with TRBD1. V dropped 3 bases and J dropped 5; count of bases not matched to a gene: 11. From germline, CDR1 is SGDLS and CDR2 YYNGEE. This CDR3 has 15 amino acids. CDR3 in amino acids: CASSDQTGRRDEQYF. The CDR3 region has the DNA TGTGCCAGCAGCGACCAGACAGGGAGAAGGGACGAGCAGTACTTC.

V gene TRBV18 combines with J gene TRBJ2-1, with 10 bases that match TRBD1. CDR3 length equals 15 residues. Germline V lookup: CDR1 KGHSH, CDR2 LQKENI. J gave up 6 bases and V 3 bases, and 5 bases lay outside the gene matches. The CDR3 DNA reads TGTGCCAGCTCACCGGGACAGGGGATGGGCAATGAGCAGTTCTTC. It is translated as CASSPGQGMGNEQFF.

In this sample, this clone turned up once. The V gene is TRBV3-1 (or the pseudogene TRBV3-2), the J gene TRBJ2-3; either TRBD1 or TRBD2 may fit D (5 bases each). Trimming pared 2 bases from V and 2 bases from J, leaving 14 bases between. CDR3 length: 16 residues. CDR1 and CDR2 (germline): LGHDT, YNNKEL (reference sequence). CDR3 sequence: CASSQYDGTPTDTQYF. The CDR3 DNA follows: TGTGCCAGCAGCCAATACGATGGGACCCCCACAGATACGCAGTATTTT.

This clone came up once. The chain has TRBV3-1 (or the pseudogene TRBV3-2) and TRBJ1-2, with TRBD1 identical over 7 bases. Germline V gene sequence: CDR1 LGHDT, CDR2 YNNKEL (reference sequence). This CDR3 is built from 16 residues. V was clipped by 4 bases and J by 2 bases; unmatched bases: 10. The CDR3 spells CASSPRTGEQNYGYTF. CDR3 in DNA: TGTGCCAGCAGCCCCAGGACAGGAGAACAAAACTATGGCTACACCTTC.

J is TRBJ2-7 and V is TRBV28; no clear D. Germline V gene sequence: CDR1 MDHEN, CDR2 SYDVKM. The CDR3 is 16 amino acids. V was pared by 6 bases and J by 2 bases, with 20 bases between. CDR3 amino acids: CASSSLLLVNPYEQYF. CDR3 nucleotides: TGTGCCAGCAGCTCCCTGTTGCTAGTGAACCCCTACGAGCAGTACTTC.

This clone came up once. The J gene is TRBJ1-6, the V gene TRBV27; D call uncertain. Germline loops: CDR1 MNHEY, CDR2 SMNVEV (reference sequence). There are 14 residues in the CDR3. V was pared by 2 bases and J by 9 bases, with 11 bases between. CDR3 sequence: CASSLRVFGSPLHF. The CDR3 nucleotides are TGTGCCAGCAGTTTACGGGTCTTCGGTTCACCCCTCCACTTT.

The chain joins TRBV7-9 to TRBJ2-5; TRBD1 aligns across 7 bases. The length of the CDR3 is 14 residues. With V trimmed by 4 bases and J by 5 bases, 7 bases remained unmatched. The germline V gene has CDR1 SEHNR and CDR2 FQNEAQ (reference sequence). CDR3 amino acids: CASSSRIRGETQYF. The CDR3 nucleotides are TGTGCCAGCAGCTCCAGGATCAGGGGGGAGACCCAGTACTTC.

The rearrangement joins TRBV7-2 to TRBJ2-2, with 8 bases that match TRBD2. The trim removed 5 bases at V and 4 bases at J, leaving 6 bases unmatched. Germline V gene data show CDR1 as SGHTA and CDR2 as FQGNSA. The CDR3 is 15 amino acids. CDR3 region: CASSVGGASTGELFF. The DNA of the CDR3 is TGTGCCAGCAGCGTCGGGGGGGCGAGCACCGGGGAGCTGTTTTTT.

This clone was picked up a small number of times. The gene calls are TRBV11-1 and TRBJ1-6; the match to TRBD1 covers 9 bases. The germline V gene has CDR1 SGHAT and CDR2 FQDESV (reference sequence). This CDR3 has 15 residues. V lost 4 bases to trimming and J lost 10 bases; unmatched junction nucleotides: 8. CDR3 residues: CASSSSGTGTSPLHF. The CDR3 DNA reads TGTGCCAGCAGCTCCTCCGGGACAGGGACCTCACCCCTCCACTTT. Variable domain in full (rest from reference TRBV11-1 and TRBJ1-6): EAEVAQSPRYKITEKSQAVAFWCDPISGHATLYWYRQILGQGPELLVQFQDESVVDDSQLPKDRFSAERLKGVDSTLKIQPAELGDSAMYLCASSSSGTGTSPLHFGNGTRLTVT.

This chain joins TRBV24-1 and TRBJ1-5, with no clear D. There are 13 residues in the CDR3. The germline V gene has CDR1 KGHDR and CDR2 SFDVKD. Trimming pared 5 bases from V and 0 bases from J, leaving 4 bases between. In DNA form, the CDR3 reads TGTGCCACCAGTGCGGATAGCAATCAGCCCCAGCATTTT. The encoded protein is CATSADSNQPQHF.

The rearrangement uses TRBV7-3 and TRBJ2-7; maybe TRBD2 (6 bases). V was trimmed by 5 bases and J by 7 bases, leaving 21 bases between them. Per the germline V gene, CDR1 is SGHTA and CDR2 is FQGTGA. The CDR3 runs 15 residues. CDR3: CASSPQRGREDEQYF. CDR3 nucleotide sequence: TGTGCCAGCAGCCCCCAGCGCGGCAGGGAGGATGAGCAGTACTTC.

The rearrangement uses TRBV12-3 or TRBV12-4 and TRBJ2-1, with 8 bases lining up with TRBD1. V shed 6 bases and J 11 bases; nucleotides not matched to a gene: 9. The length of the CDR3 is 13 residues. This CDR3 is CASSFLDRGQQFF. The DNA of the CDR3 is TGTGCCAGCAGCTTTCTCGACAGGGGCCAGCAGTTCTTC.

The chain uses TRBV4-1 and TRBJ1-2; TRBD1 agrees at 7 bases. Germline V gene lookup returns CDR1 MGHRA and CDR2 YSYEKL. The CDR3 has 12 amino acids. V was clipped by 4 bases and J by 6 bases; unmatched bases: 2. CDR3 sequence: CASSPDRDGYTF. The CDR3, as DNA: TGCGCCAGCAGCCCCGACAGGGATGGCTACACCTTC.

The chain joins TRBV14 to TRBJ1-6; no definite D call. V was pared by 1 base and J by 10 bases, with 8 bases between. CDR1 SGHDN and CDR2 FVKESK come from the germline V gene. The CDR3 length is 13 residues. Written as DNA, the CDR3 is TGTGCCAGCAGCCAAGTTCCGGGCTCACCCCTCCACTTT. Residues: CASSQVPGSPLHF.